This T cell receptor (beta chain) was obtained from a study of spatial heterogeneity in lung cancer. The wider study: Each time, sequencing found more beta-chain sequences than alpha-chain sequences. General study results and limits: TCRs found ubiquitously expanded in tumor appeared in blood more at resection than at follow-up.

Notes on this clonotype: Antigen unknown.

The time point is: sample taken at primary tumor resection. Tumor, nontumor lung or frozen PBMC supplied whole RNA that was sequenced unsorted. This CDR3 contains 16 residues. Trimming left V 3 bases short and J 7 bases short, with 19 bases between. CDR1 is SGHNT and CDR2 is YENEEA in the germline V gene. On each TCR cDNA molecule, a unique molecular identifier was present. Via MiXCR, TCRdb re-called the 5' RACE reads, giving one row per CDR3 protein. The profile covers tens of thousands of distinct CDR3 sequences, with approximately 12% appearing a single time and about 40% taken by the ten largest. The gene calls are TRBV11-3 and TRBJ2-4; a possible D gene is TRBD2 (6 bases). This sample comprised PBMCs, obtained at surgery. This receptor was obtained from a male donor with early-stage non-small cell lung cancer. CDR3 sequence (DNA): TGTGCCAGCAGCTTGGGCGGGGTCGGGCCAAGGAACATTCAGTACTTC. It yields the protein CASSLGGVGPRNIQYF.